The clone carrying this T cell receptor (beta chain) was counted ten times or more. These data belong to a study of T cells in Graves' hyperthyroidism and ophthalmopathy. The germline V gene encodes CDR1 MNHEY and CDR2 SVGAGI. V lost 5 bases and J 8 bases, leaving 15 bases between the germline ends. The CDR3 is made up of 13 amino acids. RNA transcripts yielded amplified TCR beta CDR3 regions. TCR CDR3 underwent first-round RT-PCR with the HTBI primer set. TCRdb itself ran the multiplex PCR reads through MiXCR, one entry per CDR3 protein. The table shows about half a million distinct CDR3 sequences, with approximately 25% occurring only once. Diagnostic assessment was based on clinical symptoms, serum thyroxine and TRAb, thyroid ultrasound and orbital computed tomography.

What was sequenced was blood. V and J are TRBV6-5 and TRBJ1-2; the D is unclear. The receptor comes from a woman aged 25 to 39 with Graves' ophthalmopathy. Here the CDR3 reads CASSPGKFVGYTF. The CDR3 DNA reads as TGTGCCAGCAGTCCCGGGAAGTTCGTAGGCTACACCTTC.